The entry below gives a single TCR beta chain sequence along with its context. Its specificity is unknown. Here immunoSEQ multiplex PCR was the method, and the copy in TCRdb shows in-frame clones only, minus some. Of tens of thousands of clones in the sample, over 90% are singletons; the top ten hold roughly 6.5%. This specimen comes from a study of STAT3 mutations in large granular lymphocyte leukemia. In the study overall: Roughly half the longitudinally sequenced T-LGLL patients had canonical STAT3 mutations. The study, taken as a whole, reports: At least one immunodominant TCR beta clonotype appeared in every T-cell large granular lymphocyte leukemia patient.

The source is a man in his forties with T-cell large granular lymphocyte leukemia. Some clones in this sample may be carry-over from other donors' samples. The source material was peripheral blood mononuclear cells.

The CDR3 DNA follows: TGTGCCAGCAGTCTCGGCAGGGAGAGGGGCGAGCAGTACTTC. It translates to CASSLGRERGEQYF. The rearrangement uses TRBV6-5 and TRBJ2-7, with D tentatively TRBD1 or TRBD2 (5 bases each). V was pared by 5 bases and J by 6 bases, with 17 bases between. From germline, CDR1 is MNHEY and CDR2 SVGAGI. CDR3 length equals 14 residues.